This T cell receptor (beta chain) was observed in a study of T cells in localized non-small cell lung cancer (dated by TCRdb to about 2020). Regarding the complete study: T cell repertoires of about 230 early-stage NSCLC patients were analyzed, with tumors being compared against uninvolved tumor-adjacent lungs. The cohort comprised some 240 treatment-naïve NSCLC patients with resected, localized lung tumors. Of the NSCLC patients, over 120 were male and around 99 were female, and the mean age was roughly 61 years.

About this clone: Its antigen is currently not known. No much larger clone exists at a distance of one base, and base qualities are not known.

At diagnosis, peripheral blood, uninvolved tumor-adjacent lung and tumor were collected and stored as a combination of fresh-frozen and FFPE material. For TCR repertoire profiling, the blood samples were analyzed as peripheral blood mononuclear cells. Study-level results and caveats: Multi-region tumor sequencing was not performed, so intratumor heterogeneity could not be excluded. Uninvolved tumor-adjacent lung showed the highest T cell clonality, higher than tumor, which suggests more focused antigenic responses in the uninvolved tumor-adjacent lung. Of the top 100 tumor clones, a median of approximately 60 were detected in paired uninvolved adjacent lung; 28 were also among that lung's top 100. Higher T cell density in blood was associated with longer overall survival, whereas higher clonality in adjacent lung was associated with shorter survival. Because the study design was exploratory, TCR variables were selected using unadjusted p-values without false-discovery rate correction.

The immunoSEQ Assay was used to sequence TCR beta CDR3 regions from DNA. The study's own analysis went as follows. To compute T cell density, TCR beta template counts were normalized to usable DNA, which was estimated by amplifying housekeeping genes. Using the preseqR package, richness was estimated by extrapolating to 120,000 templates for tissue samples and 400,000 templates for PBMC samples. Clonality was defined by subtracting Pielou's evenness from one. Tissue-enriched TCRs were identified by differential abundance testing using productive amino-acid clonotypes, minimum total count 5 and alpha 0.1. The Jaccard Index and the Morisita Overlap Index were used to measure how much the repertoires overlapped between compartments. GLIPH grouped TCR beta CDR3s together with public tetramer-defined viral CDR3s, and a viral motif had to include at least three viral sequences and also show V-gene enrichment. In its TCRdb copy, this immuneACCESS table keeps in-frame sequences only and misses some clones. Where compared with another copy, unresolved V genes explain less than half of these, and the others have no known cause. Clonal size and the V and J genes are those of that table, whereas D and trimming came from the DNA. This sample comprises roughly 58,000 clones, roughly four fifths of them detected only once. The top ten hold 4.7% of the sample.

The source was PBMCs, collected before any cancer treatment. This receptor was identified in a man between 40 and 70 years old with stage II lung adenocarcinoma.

Read as DNA, the sequence is TGTGCCAGCTCACCCAGGGGGATTAATCAGCCCCAGCATTTT. It codes for CASSPRGINQPQHF. The chain employs TRBV18 and TRBJ1-5, with 7 bases aligning to TRBD1. CDR1 and CDR2 (KGHSH, LQKENI) derive from the germline V gene. CDR3 length: 14 amino acids, cysteine to phenylalanine. This entry keeps only the CDR3 DNA: 42 bases, framed from base 1. The V end gives up 3 bases and the J end 4 bases, leaving 3 bases in the junction not matched to a gene.